These 19 T cell receptor beta chains were sequenced from one sample in a study of blood T cells in healthy people across ages. Using a J-beta primer mix together with a sample-barcoded 5' primer, a second PCR was run for roughly 7 to 11 cycles. TCRdb re-called the 5' RACE reads through MiXCR, storing one row per CDR3 protein. The sample lists 1.8 million or so distinct CDR3 sequences, roughly 43% occurring once. The specimen was blood. These receptors were taken from a human donor in good health.

This clonotype was seen a handful of times. V gene TRBV20-1 combines with J gene TRBJ2-4; D gene ambiguous. Near its end, the DNA agrees better with TRBJ2-7, so the J call may be wrong. The CDR3 runs 14 residues. The germline gives CDR1 DFQATT, CDR2 SNEGSKA (reference sequence). The CDR3 DNA reads TGCAGTGCTAGCAAAGAGACTGAGCCTTCCGAGCAGTACTTC. Its translation is CSASKETEPSEQYF.

The table lists this clonotype with a few counts. The chain couples TRBV3-1 to TRBJ2-7; 11 nucleotides match TRBD2. The last part of the DNA fits TRBJ2-5 better; the J call may be wrong. The CDR3 loop spans 17 amino acids. Germline CDR1 and CDR2: LGHDT and YNNKEL (reference sequence). The CDR3 bases are TGTGCCAGCAGCCTCCTAGGTAGCGGGGGGGTCCAAGAGACCCAGTACTTC. This codes for CASSLLGSGGVQETQYF.

Concerning this clonotype itself: One junction end disagrees with the germline gene, perhaps due to a read error. The V gene is TRBV7-6, the J gene TRBJ2-1; 10 nucleotides agree with TRBD1. CDR3 length: 16 residues. Germline V gene lookup returns CDR1 SGHVS and CDR2 FNYEAQ. The CDR3 DNA follows: TGTGCCAGCAGCTTAGCGACGACAGGGGGCTACAATGGGCAGTTCTTC. The encoded protein is CASSLATTGGYNGQFF.

This clonotype has a handful of counts. CDR3 sequence reads: CSASEAGGNRDTQYF. Here the CDR3 DNA reads TGCAGTGCTAGTGAGGCGGGGGGGAATAGAGATACGCAGTATTTT. The J gene is TRBJ2-3, the V gene TRBV20-1, with 9 bases lining up with TRBD2. Germline CDR1 and CDR2: DFQATT and SNEGSKA (reference sequence). The CDR3 totals 15 residues. The V and J ends lost 3 bases and 5 bases, in that order; junction bases with no gene match: 9.

The chain uses TRBV12-3 or TRBV12-4 and TRBJ1-5; D is unresolved. The CDR3 has 14 residues. Between the trimmed V and J ends, which lost 3 bases and 6 bases, there was a span of 12 bases. The CDR3 spells CASSLYRVAQPQHF. The DNA of the CDR3 is TGTGCCAGCAGTTTGTATAGGGTGGCTCAGCCCCAGCATTTT.

The CDR3 coding sequence is TGCAGTGCTTTCCCCGGGTTCACTGAAGCTTTCTTT. This gives the protein CSAFPGFTEAFF. The V gene is TRBV20-1, the J gene TRBJ1-1; D remains unclear. V was clipped by 5 bases and J by 4 bases, with 11 bases between them. Germline V gene lookup returns CDR1 DFQATT and CDR2 SNEGSKA (reference sequence). This CDR3 region has 12 residues.

The chain joins TRBV29-1 to TRBJ1-6; 7 bases map to TRBD1. CDR3 size: 15 residues. The V and J ends lost 6 bases and 0 bases, in that order; junction bases with no gene match: 5. Germline V CDR1 and CDR2: SQVTM, ANQGSEA. The CDR3 nucleotides read TGCAGCGTAAGGACAGGCAACTCCTATAATTCACCCCTCCACTTT. Its translation is CSVRTGNSYNSPLHF.

V and J are TRBV2 and TRBJ1-4; unclear D gene. V was trimmed by 6 bases and J by 7 bases, leaving 21 bases between them. CDR3 length: 16 amino acids. Germline lookup yields CDR1 SNHLY and CDR2 FYNNEI. CDR3 loop: CASSLEAALGGEKLFF. CDR3 nucleotides: TGTGCCAGCAGCCTTGAAGCAGCTCTCGGTGGTGAAAAACTGTTTTTT.

This clonotype was found a few times. V gene TRBV29-1 combines with J gene TRBJ2-4; 8 bases agree with TRBD2. V trimming: 6 bases; J trimming: 0 bases; junction bases outside the gene matches: 13. Germline CDR1 SQVTM, CDR2 ANQGSEA. CDR3 length: 17 residues. The CDR3 protein is CSVLGVVAGLAKNIQYF. In DNA form, the CDR3 reads TGCAGCGTCCTAGGGGTAGTAGCGGGGTTAGCCAAAAACATTCAGTACTTC.

This clonotype occurred a few times. The CDR3 is CASSLLMDSNEQFF. The CDR3 DNA follows: TGTGCCAGCAGCCTACTGATGGACAGCAATGAGCAGTTCTTC. The gene calls are TRBV7-2 and TRBJ2-1, with D possibly being TRBD1 (6 bases). Between the trimmed V and J ends, which lost 5 bases and 6 bases, there was a span of 14 bases. This CDR3 region has 14 residues. Per germline, CDR1 SGHTA and CDR2 FQGNSA.

The chain carries TRBV12-3 or TRBV12-4 and TRBJ1-2; TRBD1 aligns across 7 bases. The CDR3 is 13 residues long. V lost 6 bases and J lost 5; bases outside the gene matches: 6. For the CDR3, the DNA is TGTGCCAGCAGATTGACAGGGAAGTATGGCTACACCTTC. Protein sequence: CASRLTGKYGYTF.

This clonotype was found a few times. This sequence joins TRBV20-1 and TRBJ2-3; a weak D match, TRBD2 (5 bases). This CDR3 region has 14 residues. V was shortened by 5 bases and J by 0 bases, with 12 bases between the two germline ends. Looked up from germline, CDR1 is DFQATT and CDR2 is SNEGSKA (reference sequence). CDR3 sequence: CSARLARSTDTQYF. Written as DNA, the CDR3 is TGCAGTGCTCGGCTAGCACGTAGCACAGATACGCAGTATTTT.

CDR3 sequence (DNA): TGTGCCAGCAGTTACTCGATAAGGTCGACTAATGAAAAACTGTTTTTT. Encoded protein: CASSYSIRSTNEKLFF. The chain couples TRBV6-6 to TRBJ1-4; D remains unclear. The germline gives CDR1 MNHNY, CDR2 SVGAGI (reference sequence). V lost 0 bases and J lost 2, with 10 bases in between. This CDR3 has 16 amino acids.

The CDR3 DNA follows: TGTGCCAGCAGTGAACCAGGACAGGGGAGCTCCTACGAGCAGTACTTC. This encodes CASSEPGQGSSYEQYF. This sequence joins TRBV2 and TRBJ2-7, with 9 bases aligning to TRBD1. Per germline, CDR1 SNHLY and CDR2 FYNNEI. J lost 0 bases, V lost 2 bases, and 5 bases had no gene match. This CDR3 comprises 16 residues.

Note on this clonotype: Since a much larger clone is just one base distant, this may be a read error. The V and J genes are TRBV20-1 and TRBJ2-4, with D possibly matching TRBD1 (6 bases). Trimming stripped 4 bases from V and 13 bases from J, with 26 bases between. Germline CDR1 reads DFQATT; CDR2 reads SNEGSKA (reference sequence). The CDR3 is 15 amino acids. The CDR3 nucleotides read TGCAGTGCTACGCCGGACAGAAACATCTACAATGAGCAGTACTTC. Its translation: CSATPDRNIYNEQYF.

J is TRBJ2-7 and V is TRBV4-3; possible D gene TRBD2, 5 bases. CDR1 is LGHNA, CDR2 YSLEER, per germline. The CDR3 sequence is 13 residues long. Trimming stripped 4 bases from V and 5 bases from J, with 12 bases between. The CDR3 nucleotides read TGCGCCAGCAGCCGCCTTCTGGAGGACGAGCAGTACTTC. It is translated as CASSRLLEDEQYF.

The V and J genes are TRBV20-1 and TRBJ2-5; a possible D gene is TRBD1 (5 bases). The better agreement between TRBJ2-7 and the DNA end casts doubt on the J call. Germline CDR1 reads DFQATT; CDR2 reads SNEGSKA (reference sequence). The CDR3 has 14 amino acids. CDR3 coding DNA: TGCAGTGCTCAAGCCGGGTTCAGGGCTTCCGAGCAGTACTTC. Amino acid sequence: CSAQAGFRASEQYF.

The chain combines TRBV20-1 with TRBJ1-1, with 7 bases identical to TRBD1. V shed 2 bases, J shed 12 bases, and the junction held 9 bases outside the gene matches. CDR1 is DFQATT, CDR2 SNEGSKA, per germline (reference sequence). This CDR3 has 12 amino acids. CDR3 region: CSARRQGLPTFF. The CDR3 DNA is TGCAGTGCTAGAAGACAGGGTCTTCCAACTTTCTTT.

This chain links TRBV28 with TRBJ1-4; no reliable D call. The V end lost 2 bases, the J end lost 10 bases, and 17 bases lay between the germline ends. The CDR3 sequence is 15 residues long. CDR1 is MDHEN and CDR2 is SYDVKM in the germline V gene. The CDR3 loop reads CASSLGFSGFGKLFF. The CDR3 region has the DNA TGTGCCAGCAGTTTAGGCTTCTCGGGGTTTGGAAAACTGTTTTTT.